What follows are 25 T cell receptor beta chains derived from one specimen sequenced in a study of neurological immune-mediated disorders. TCRdb reprocessed the 5' RACE reads via MiXCR and lists one record per CDR3 protein. Of roughly 80,000 distinct CDR3 sequences listed, roughly 9.9% are singletons. The specimen was PBMCs. The receptors were gathered from a man aged 45 to 65 in good health.

This clonotype was seen repeatedly, ten times or more. The V gene is TRBV7-2, the J gene TRBJ2-1, with D tentatively TRBD1 (5 bases). Trimming removed 6 bases at V and 0 bases at J, with 12 bases between. Germline V lookup: CDR1 SGHTA, CDR2 FQGNSA. The CDR3 has 15 amino acids. CDR3 nucleotide sequence: TGTGCCAGCAGTCTGACAGCAGACTCCTACAATGAGCAGTTCTTC. It specifies CASSLTADSYNEQFF.

This clonotype was seen ten or more times. This chain connects TRBV29-1 to TRBJ2-3, with a possible D match to TRBD2 (5 bases). Trimming took off 5 bases at V and 2 bases at J, with 35 bases between the two ends. The germline V gene has CDR1 SQVTM and CDR2 ANQGSEA. CDR3 length: 21 residues. CDR3 protein: CSVWDPDTLYSPLADTDTQYF. The CDR3, as DNA: TGCAGCGTTTGGGATCCAGACACCCTATATAGTCCCCTAGCCGACACAGATACGCAGTATTTT.

This clonotype was counted at least ten times. The chain uses TRBV7-9 and TRBJ1-1; no firm D call. This CDR3 contains 13 residues. Trimming removed 6 bases from V and 2 bases from J, with 10 bases in between. Germline-derived CDR1 and CDR2 are SEHNR and FQNEAQ (reference sequence). The CDR3 bases are TGTGCCAGCAGTCCAGACCTCAACACTGAAGCTTTCTTT. It yields the protein CASSPDLNTEAFF.

The sample holds a few counts of this clonotype. The chain joins TRBV5-1 to TRBJ1-2, with 7 bases identical to TRBD1. CDR3 length: 16 residues. Germline V lookup: CDR1 SGHRS, CDR2 YFSETQ. The J segment lost 8 bases and the V segment lost 0 bases, leaving 13 bases of the junction unmatched. This CDR3 is CASSLDPAGTVVGYTF. The DNA of the CDR3 is TGCGCCAGCAGCTTGGATCCGGCAGGGACAGTTGTGGGCTACACCTTC.

This clonotype came up many times. The chain recombines TRBV20-1 with TRBJ2-1; no clear D gene. With 1 base removed from V and 6 bases from J, the gap between germline ends came to 7 bases. Germline V gene data show CDR1 as DFQATT and CDR2 as SNEGSKA (reference sequence). The CDR3 is made up of 12 amino acids. In DNA, the CDR3 is TGCAGTGCTAGAGTTCTGATCAATGAGCAGTTCTTC. This sequence encodes CSARVLINEQFF.

This clonotype was seen at least ten times. The rearrangement joins TRBV7-9 to TRBJ2-2, with TRBD2 matching 13 bases. Germline V gene lookup returns CDR1 SEHNR and CDR2 FQNEAQ (reference sequence). The CDR3 spans 18 residues. Trimming at V came to 4 bases and at J to 0 bases, leaving 5 bases not matched to a gene. The CDR3 sequence: CASSSRTSGGPNTGELFF. The CDR3 DNA reads TGTGCCAGCAGCTCCCGGACTAGCGGGGGTCCGAACACCGGGGAGCTGTTTTTT. Filled out from reference TRBV7-9 and TRBJ2-2, the complete variable domain reads DTGVSQNPRHKITKRGQNVTFRCDPISEHNRLYWYRQTLGQGPEFLTYFQNEAQLEKSRLLSDRFSAERPKGSFSTLEIQRTEQGDSAMYLCASSSRTSGGPNTGELFFGEGSRLTVL.

This clonotype was detected ten times or more. The chain joins TRBV7-9 to TRBJ1-2, with D uncertain. Trimming took 2 bases from V and 5 from J, leaving 9 bases between them. This CDR3 has 13 residues. The germline CDR1 and CDR2 sequences are SEHNR and FQNEAQ (reference sequence). This CDR3 reads CASSLLAGYGYTF. DNA for the CDR3: TGTGCCAGCAGCTTATTGGCGGGGTATGGCTACACCTTC.

The chain combines TRBV5-1 with TRBJ2-1; the match to TRBD1 covers 9 bases. V dropped 4 bases and J dropped 3; count of bases not matched to a gene: 5. Germline V CDR1 and CDR2: SGHRS, YFSETQ. There are 15 residues in the CDR3. CDR3 in amino acids: CASSPGTGYYNEQFF. CDR3 DNA sequence: TGCGCCAGCAGCCCCGGGACAGGGTACTACAATGAGCAGTTCTTC.

This clonotype was seen ten or more times. This chain joins TRBV5-5 and TRBJ2-1, with D possibly TRBD2 on 5 matching bases. V gave up 0 bases and J gave up 3 bases, with 10 bases separating them. Per germline, CDR1 SGHKS and CDR2 YYEKEE (reference sequence). The CDR3 length is 15 residues. The CDR3 region is CASSLVRRLYNEQFF. The DNA for the CDR3 is TGTGCCAGCAGCTTGGTACGGAGGCTCTACAATGAGCAGTTCTTC.

This clonotype has a count of ten or more. The chain joins TRBV5-1 to TRBJ1-2, with 8 bases fitting TRBD1. The V and J ends lost 4 bases and 7 bases, in that order; junction bases with no gene match: 6. The CDR3 is 13 residues long. Germline V gene sequence: CDR1 SGHRS, CDR2 YFSETQ. The CDR3 nucleotides read TGCGCCAGCAGCCCGCAGGGGGCGAGTGGCTACACCTTC. Translated: CASSPQGASGYTF. Full variable domain (remainder filled in from reference TRBV5-1 and TRBJ1-2): KAGVTQTPRYLIKTRGQQVTLSCSPISGHRSVSWYQQTPGQGLQFLFEYFSETQRNKGNFPGRFSGRQFSNSRSEMNVSTLELGDSALYLCASSPQGASGYTFGSGTRLTVV.

This clonotype came up a few times. The gene calls are TRBV29-1 and TRBJ2-3; TRBD1 is a possible D gene (6 bases). There are 12 residues in the CDR3. Germline lookup yields CDR1 SQVTM and CDR2 ANQGSEA. The ends were cut back, 7 bases at V and 1 base at J, with 9 bases in the middle. In DNA form, the CDR3 reads TGCAGCGCGAGGACAGGCACAGATACGCAGTATTTT. Its translation: CSARTGTDTQYF.

This clonotype showed up many times. The CDR3, as DNA: TGTGCCAGCAGGGCCGGGACAGCAAACACCGGGGAGCTGTTTTTT. The encoded protein is CASRAGTANTGELFF. V and J are TRBV6-2 or TRBV6-3 and TRBJ2-2, with 7 nucleotides matching TRBD1. CDR3 length equals 15 residues. Germline CDR1 and CDR2: MNHEY and SVGEGT. The ends lost 6 bases at V and 2 bases at J; junction bases unmatched: 6.

This clonotype was picked up many times. The rearrangement uses TRBV20-1 and TRBJ2-1; TRBD2 aligns across 9 bases. CDR3 size: 15 residues. Germline CDR1 is DFQATT and CDR2 is SNEGSKA (reference sequence). After removal of 8 bases from V and 6 bases from J, the junction contained 14 bases not matched to a gene. CDR3 DNA: TGCAGTCTCTTCACCCAGGCGGGAGGGTCCAATGAGCAGTTCTTC. Translating it yields CSLFTQAGGSNEQFF.

The chain employs TRBV18 and TRBJ2-7; the D gene is possibly TRBD1 (6 bases). V lost 6 bases to trimming and J lost 2 bases, with 14 bases between them. The length of the CDR3 is 14 residues. Germline CDR1 is KGHSH and CDR2 is LQKENI. CDR3 nucleotides: TGTGCCAGCTCTCGACGGGACACCGCCTACGAGCAGTACTTC. It specifies CASSRRDTAYEQYF.

This clonotype came up many times. The chain has TRBV20-1 and TRBJ1-2; 8 nucleotides agree with TRBD1. Trimming at V came to 6 bases and at J to 8 bases, leaving 11 bases not matched to a gene. The CDR3 extends over 13 amino acids. CDR1 DFQATT and CDR2 SNEGSKA come from the germline V gene (reference sequence). The CDR3 is CSAPDRGLGGYTF. The DNA for the CDR3 is TGCAGTGCCCCAGACAGGGGATTGGGCGGCTACACCTTC.

This clonotype was observed many times. CDR3 coding DNA: TGTGCCAGCAGTGTGACAGGAGCCAACACAGATACGCAGTATTTT. Translation gives CASSVTGANTDTQYF. The chain combines TRBV28 with TRBJ2-3; D perhaps matches TRBD1 (6 bases). V dropped 5 bases and J dropped 2 bases, with 14 bases sitting between them. The CDR3 covers 15 residues. The germline CDR1 and CDR2 sequences are MDHEN and SYDVKM.

With regard to this clonotype: A junction boundary mismatches the germline segment, possibly from a read error. V and J are TRBV4-2 and TRBJ2-7; 10 nucleotides agree with TRBD1. The CDR3 sequence is 16 residues long. Per the germline V gene, CDR1 is LGHNA and CDR2 is YNFKEQ. The CDR3 here is CVSSPSGGTGAYEQYF. CDR3 DNA sequence: TGTGTCAGCAGCCCCTCAGGGGGGACAGGGGCCTACGAGCAGTACTTC.

This clonotype was seen ten or more times. The chain is built from TRBV3-1 and TRBJ1-6; D remains ambiguous. The CDR3 is 15 residues long. Looked up from germline, CDR1 is LGHDT and CDR2 is YNNKEL (reference sequence). V lost 0 bases, J lost 4 bases, and 7 bases lay in between. CDR3 coding DNA: TGTGCCAGCAGCCAAGACGGAGGTTATAATTCACCCCTCCACTTT. It encodes CASSQDGGYNSPLHF.

This clonotype was seen many times. The V and J genes are TRBV20-1 and TRBJ2-1; D might be TRBD2 (6 bases). The CDR3 is 13 residues long. CDR1 and CDR2 from the germline V gene are DFQATT and SNEGSKA (reference sequence). V was cut by 1 base and J by 4 bases, with 8 bases left in between. CDR3 bases: TGCAGTGCTAGAGGGGGAGGTTACAATGAGCAGTTCTTC. Translating it yields CSARGGGYNEQFF.

This clonotype was observed at least ten times. The chain links TRBV19 to TRBJ2-7; 10 nucleotides match TRBD1. The CDR3 sequence is 13 residues long. V shed 5 bases and J 3 bases; nucleotides not matched to a gene: 1. Per germline, CDR1 LNHDA and CDR2 SQIVND (reference sequence). CDR3 residues: CASSRTGGYEQYF. The CDR3 nucleotides are TGTGCCAGTAGTCGGACAGGGGGCTACGAGCAGTACTTC. Using reference TRBV19 and TRBJ2-7 for the parts outside the CDR3, the full variable domain is DGGITQSPKYLFRKEGQNVTLSCEQNLNHDAMYWYRQDPGQGLRLIYYSQIVNDFQKGDIAEGYSVSREKKESFPLTVTSAQKNPTAFYLCASSRTGGYEQYFGPGTRLTVT.

This clonotype was detected ten times or more. J is TRBJ2-7 and V is TRBV19, with 10 bases fitting TRBD1. V gave up 1 base and J gave up 3 bases; unmatched junction bases: 3. CDR3 length: 15 residues. CDR1 is LNHDA and CDR2 is SQIVND in the germline V gene (reference sequence). This CDR3 is CASSIVTGGLYEQYF. CDR3 nucleotide sequence: TGTGCCAGTAGTATAGTGACAGGGGGCCTCTACGAGCAGTACTTC.

This clonotype was observed at least ten times. The V call is TRBV20-1, the J call TRBJ1-5; D ambiguous. Between the trimmed V and J ends, which lost 5 bases and 4 bases, there was a span of 12 bases. The CDR3 has 13 amino acids. The germline V gene encodes CDR1 DFQATT and CDR2 SNEGSKA (reference sequence). DNA of the CDR3: TGCAGTGCTCGGACGGTACTTAATCAGCCCCAGCATTTT. It specifies CSARTVLNQPQHF.

This clonotype has a handful of counts. The rearrangement uses TRBV6-5 and TRBJ2-7; TRBD2 agrees at 8 bases. Germline assignment: CDR1 MNHEY and CDR2 SVGAGI. This CDR3 has 13 amino acids. J gave up 6 bases and V 4 bases, and 5 bases lay outside the gene matches. The DNA for the CDR3 is TGTGCCAGCAGTTGGAGTAGCGGGGCCGAGCAGTACTTC. Translation gives CASSWSSGAEQYF.

This clonotype was detected ten times or more. The chain has TRBV5-1 and TRBJ2-3; 12 nucleotides match TRBD2. The ends lost 4 bases at V and 3 bases at J; junction bases unmatched: 12. Germline assignment: CDR1 SGHRS and CDR2 YFSETQ. The CDR3 consists of 18 residues. The CDR3 nucleotides are TGCGCCAGCAGCCCGACGCTCCCGACTAGCGGGAGAACAGATACGCAGTATTTT. This sequence encodes CASSPTLPTSGRTDTQYF.

This clonotype has ten or more counts. The V gene is TRBV5-1, the J gene TRBJ2-6; D is ambiguous. This CDR3 is 17 amino acids long. Trimming pared 2 bases from V and 0 bases from J, leaving 12 bases between. The germline V gene has CDR1 SGHRS and CDR2 YFSETQ. The CDR3 DNA sequence: TGCGCCAGCAGCTTACAGCTACCCAGCTCTGGGGCCAACGTCCTGACTTTC. Translated: CASSLQLPSSGANVLTF. Supplemented by reference TRBV5-1 and TRBJ2-6, the full variable domain reads KAGVTQTPRYLIKTRGQQVTLSCSPISGHRSVSWYQQTPGQGLQFLFEYFSETQRNKGNFPGRFSGRQFSNSRSEMNVSTLELGDSALYLCASSLQLPSSGANVLTFGAGSRLTVL.